The rows below give T cell receptor beta chains drawn from one sample of a study of identical twins. MiXCR was run by TCRdb on the 5' RACE reads, yielding one entry per CDR3 protein. The repertoire consists of 220,000 or so distinct CDR3 sequences, with about 7% occurring once and the leading ten covering more than 3%. The same sample was also studied in work on yellow fever vaccine responses in identical twins.

Sequenced material: memory (CD45RO+) T cells sorted from blood. The source is a woman under 30 in good health. CDR3s include the opening cysteine and the closing phenylalanine or tryptophan. A D gene is named only where the DNA matches it firmly. Where a row states a size, it is once, few, many or the class of an expanded clone; other rows omit it.

CDR3	DNA	length	size	V	J	D
CASSRQGMGTEAFF	TGTGCCAGCAGCCGACAGGGGATGGGCACTGAAGCTTTCTTT	14	few	TRBV28	TRBJ1-1	TRBD1
CASSAGLIPPYEQYF	TGTGCCTCATCTGCGGGACTTATCCCCCCCTACGAGCAGTACTTC	15	-	TRBV9	TRBJ2-7	-
CASRQGWINSGANVLTF	TGTGCCAGCAGACAGGGATGGATTAACTCTGGGGCCAACGTCCTGACTTTC	17	few	TRBV6-2/TRBV6-3	TRBJ2-6	-
CATSRDLRDGELFF	TGTGCCACCAGCAGAGATCTGCGGGACGGGGAGCTGTTTTTT	14	few	TRBV15	TRBJ2-2	-
CASSLQRGGNEQFF	TGTGCCAGCAGCTTACAGCGGGGGGGCAATGAGCAGTTCTTC	14	-	TRBV2	TRBJ2-1	TRBD2
CASSPVGLNTEAFF	TGTGCCAGCAGCCCAGTGGGCTTGAACACTGAAGCTTTCTTT	14	-	TRBV14	TRBJ1-1	-
CSARGERERGEQYF	TGCAGTGCTAGAGGGGAGCGGGAGAGGGGCGAGCAGTACTTC	14	-	TRBV20-1	TRBJ2-7	TRBD2
CASRFSGTNTGELFF	TGTGCCAGCAGATTCAGCGGGACGAACACCGGGGAGCTGTTTTTT	15	few	TRBV5-8	TRBJ2-2	TRBD2
CASSFPGMSNQPQHF	TGTGCCAGCAGTTTCCCAGGGATGAGCAATCAGCCCCAGCATTTT	15	many	TRBV12-3/TRBV12-4	TRBJ1-5	-
CAISGAQLNTGELFF	TGTGCCATCAGTGGGGCCCAACTGAACACCGGGGAGCTGTTTTTT	15	-	TRBV10-3	TRBJ2-2	-
CASSPRSGAGGIETQYF	TGTGCCAGCAGCCCACGATCAGGAGCGGGAGGGATTGAGACCCAGTACTTC	17	-	TRBV3-1	TRBJ2-5	TRBD2
CASSLGIQGSREKLFF	TGCGCCAGCAGCTTGGGGATACAGGGTTCGCGAGAAAAACTGTTTTTT	16	many	TRBV5-1	TRBJ1-4	-
CASSYTSGLGEQYF	TGTGCCAGCAGCTATACTAGCGGACTAGGGGAGCAGTACTTC	14	few	TRBV12-3/TRBV12-4	TRBJ2-7	TRBD2
CATSRASLAGGVHATDTQYF	TGTGCCACCAGCAGAGCGTCCTTAGCGGGGGGGGTTCATGCGACAGATACGCAGTATTTT	20	many	TRBV15	TRBJ2-3	TRBD2
CASSHATPETEAFF	TGTGCCAGCAGCCACGCGACCCCTGAGACTGAAGCTTTCTTT	14	-	TRBV7-9	TRBJ1-1	-
CSARTAGTYLSTDTQYF	TGCAGTGCAAGAACAGCCGGGACATACCTTAGCACAGATACGCAGTATTTT	17	-	TRBV20-1	TRBJ2-3	-
CAISQQPGLAGVNTGELFF	TGTGCCATCAGTCAACAGCCGGGACTAGCGGGAGTGAACACCGGGGAGCTGTTTTTT	19	few	TRBV10-3	TRBJ2-2	TRBD2
CASSLPFRTGVGDEQFF	TGTGCCAGCAGCTTACCATTTCGGACAGGGGTTGGCGATGAGCAGTTCTTC	17	many	TRBV7-9	TRBJ2-1	TRBD1
CASSLAVTSGTRQNIQYF	TGCGCCAGCAGCTTGGCGGTAACTAGCGGAACAAGGCAAAACATTCAGTACTTC	18	many	TRBV5-1	TRBJ2-4	TRBD2
CASSTAQGPWRDTQYF	TGTGCCAGCTCAACGGCGCAGGGACCCTGGAGGGATACGCAGTATTTT	16	-	TRBV18	TRBJ2-3	-